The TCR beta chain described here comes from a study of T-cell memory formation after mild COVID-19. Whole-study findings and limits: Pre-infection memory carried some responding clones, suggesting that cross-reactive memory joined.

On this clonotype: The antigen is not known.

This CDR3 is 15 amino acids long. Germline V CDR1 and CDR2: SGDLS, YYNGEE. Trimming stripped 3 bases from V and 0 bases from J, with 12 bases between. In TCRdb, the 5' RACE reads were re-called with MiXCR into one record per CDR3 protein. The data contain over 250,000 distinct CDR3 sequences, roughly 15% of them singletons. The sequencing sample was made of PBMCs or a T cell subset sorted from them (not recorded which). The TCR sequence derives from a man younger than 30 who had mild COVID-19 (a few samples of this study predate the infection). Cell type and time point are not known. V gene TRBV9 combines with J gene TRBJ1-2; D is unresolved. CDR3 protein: CASSGALQANYGYTF. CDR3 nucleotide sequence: TGTGCCAGCAGCGGCGCTCTCCAAGCTAACTATGGCTACACCTTC.